This T cell receptor beta chain was recovered during a study of technical replicates of blood from a few donors (dated by TCRdb to about 2017). As concerns this clone: What antigen it recognizes has not been identified. No base quality values were provided; no much bigger clone lies one nucleotide off.

CDR1 and CDR2, looked up from the germline V gene, are SGHVS and FNYEAQ. From V the trimming removes 5 bases and from J it removes 6 bases, while the gene matches leave 18 bases of the junction unaccounted for. The CDR3 numbers 17 residues from cysteine through phenylalanine. This entry keeps only the CDR3 DNA: 51 bases, framed from base 1. To prepare the library, the immunoSEQ multiplex PCR assay was applied. Held by TCRdb, this immuneACCESS table contains in-frame sequences only and omits some clones. Under half of the omission traces to an unresolved V gene where checked; the cause of the rest is unknown. The sample contains 50,000 to 70,000 clones, 86% of them found a single time. Together, the top ten hold over 4.5% of the sample.

The chain was built from TRBV7-6 and TRBJ2-5; the central 7 bases match TRBD2. This receptor was taken from a human donor in good health. Some clones in this sample may be carry-over from other donors' samples. Sequenced sample: PBMCs. This receptor carries the CDR3 CASSEERGRRGWKTQYF. The bases read TGTGCCAGCAGCGAAGAGCGGGGCCGGCGGGGGTGGAAGACCCAGTACTTC.